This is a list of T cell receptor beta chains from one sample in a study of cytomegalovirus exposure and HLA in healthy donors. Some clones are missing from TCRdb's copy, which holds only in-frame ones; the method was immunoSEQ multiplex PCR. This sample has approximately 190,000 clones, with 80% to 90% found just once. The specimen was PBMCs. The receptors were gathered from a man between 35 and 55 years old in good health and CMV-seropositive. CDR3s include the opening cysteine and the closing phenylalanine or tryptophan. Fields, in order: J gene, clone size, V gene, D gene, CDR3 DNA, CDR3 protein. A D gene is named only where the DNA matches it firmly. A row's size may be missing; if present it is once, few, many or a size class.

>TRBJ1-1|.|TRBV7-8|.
TGTGCCAGCAGACCGATCCGGACACCTACGAACGCTGAAGCTTTCTTT
CASRPIRTPTNAEAFF
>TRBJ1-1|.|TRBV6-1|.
TGTGCCAGCAGTGGCCCTATGGTAGGGGGCACTGAAGCTTTCTTT
CASSGPMVGGTEAFF
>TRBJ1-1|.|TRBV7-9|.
TGTGCCAGCAGCCATCGTGGCGGCCATCGTGACACTGAAGCTTTCTTT
CASSHRGGHRDTEAFF
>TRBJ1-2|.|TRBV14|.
TGTGCCAGCAGAACCTCATGGGCAGGGTCGAACTATGGCTACACCTTC
CASRTSWAGSNYGYTF
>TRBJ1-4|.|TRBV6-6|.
TGTGCCAGCAGTTACTCCGGGGGGAGGAATGAAAAACTGTTTTTT
CASSYSGGRNEKLFF
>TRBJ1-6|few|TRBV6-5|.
TGTGCCAGCAGTTCTCTCAACAGGGATTCACCCCTCCACTTT
CASSSLNRDSPLHF
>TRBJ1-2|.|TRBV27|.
TGTGCCAGCAGTTTAAACAGATTCTATGGCTACACCTTC
CASSLNRFYGYTF
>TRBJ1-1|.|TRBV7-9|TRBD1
TGTGCCAGCAACTTGCCTACGGCAGGGGGCGTATTAAACACTGAAGCTTTCTTT
CASNLPTAGGVLNTEAFF
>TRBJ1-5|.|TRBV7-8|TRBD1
TGTGCCAGCAGCCCCCGACAGGGGGCGGGGCAGCCCCAGCATTTT
CASSPRQGAGQPQHF
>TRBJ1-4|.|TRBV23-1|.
TGCGCCAGGGGAGACGACGGATCTTTT
CARGDDGSF
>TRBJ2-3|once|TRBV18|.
TGTGCCAGCTCACCTAGCCGTCCAAGTAGCACAGATACGCAGTATTTT
CASSPSRPSSTDTQYF
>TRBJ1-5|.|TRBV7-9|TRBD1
TGTGCCAGCACACGGACAGGGGGCAATCAGCCCCAGCATTTT
CASTRTGGNQPQHF
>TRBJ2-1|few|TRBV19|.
TGTGCCAGTAGTATAGGCGGGATAGCTGTCTACAATGAGCAGTTCTTC
CASSIGGIAVYNEQFF
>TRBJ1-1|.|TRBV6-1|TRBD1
TGTGCCAGCAGTGAACGTAGGGGGCCAGCTGAAGCTTTCTTT
CASSERRGPAEAFF
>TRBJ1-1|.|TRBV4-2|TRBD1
TGTGCCAGCAGCCAGGGGACAGGGGGCTTATCCGACACTGAAGCTTTCTTT
CASSQGTGGLSDTEAFF
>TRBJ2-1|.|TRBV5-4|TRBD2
TGTGCCAGCAGCCGTGAAACTAGCGGGAGGTCTGGTAATGAGCAGTTCTTC
CASSRETSGRSGNEQFF
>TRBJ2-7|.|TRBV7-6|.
TGTGCCAGCAGCCAGACAGCGTTTCACGAGCAGTACTTC
CASSQTAFHEQYF
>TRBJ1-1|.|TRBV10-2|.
TGCGCCAGCCGTCTCCGAGGTGGCACTGAAGCTTTCTTT
CASRLRGGTEAFF
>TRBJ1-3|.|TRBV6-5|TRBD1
TGTGCCAGCAGAGGGACAGGAAGCTCTGGAAACACCATATATTTT
CASRGTGSSGNTIYF
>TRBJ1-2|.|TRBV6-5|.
TGTGCCAGCAGATCCCCGGGAGGGCTTAACTATGGCTACACCTTC
CASRSPGGLNYGYTF